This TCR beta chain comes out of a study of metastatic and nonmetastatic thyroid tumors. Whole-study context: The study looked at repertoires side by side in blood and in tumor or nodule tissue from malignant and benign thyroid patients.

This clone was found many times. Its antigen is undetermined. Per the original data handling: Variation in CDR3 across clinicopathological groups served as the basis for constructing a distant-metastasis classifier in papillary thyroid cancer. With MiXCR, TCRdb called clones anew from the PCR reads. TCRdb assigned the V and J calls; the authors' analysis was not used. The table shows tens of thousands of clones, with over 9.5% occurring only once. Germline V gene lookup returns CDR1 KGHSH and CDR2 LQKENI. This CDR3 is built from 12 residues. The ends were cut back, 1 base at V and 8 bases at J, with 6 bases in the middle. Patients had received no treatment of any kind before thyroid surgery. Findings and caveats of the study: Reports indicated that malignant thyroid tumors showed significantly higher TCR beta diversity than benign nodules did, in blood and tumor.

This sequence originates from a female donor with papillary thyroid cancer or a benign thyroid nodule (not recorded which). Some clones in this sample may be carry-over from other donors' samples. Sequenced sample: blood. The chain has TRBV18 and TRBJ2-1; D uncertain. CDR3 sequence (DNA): TGTGCCAGCTCACCACGGAACTATGAGCAGTTCTTC. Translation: CASSPRNYEQFF. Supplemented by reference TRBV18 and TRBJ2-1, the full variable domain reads NAGVMQNPRHLVRRRGQEARLRCSPMKGHSHVYWYRQLPEEGLKFMVYLQKENIIDESGMPKERFSAEFPKEGPSILRIQQVVRGDSAAYFCASSPRNYEQFFGPGTRLTVL.